These T cell receptor beta chains were read from a single sample in a study of blood T cell repertoires in COVID-19. Sequenced by immunoSEQ multiplex PCR; TCRdb stores in-frame clones only, minus some. The sample contains about 54,000 clones, around 80% of which appear only once. Sample: peripheral blood. Source of these receptors: a man in his fifties or sixties with acute or convalescent COVID-19. CDR3s include the opening cysteine and the closing phenylalanine or tryptophan. D genes are given only for firm matches. The size entry is marked missing in some rows and otherwise reads once, few, many or a size class.

j_gene: TRBJ2-7
abundance: NA
v_gene: TRBV5-5
d_gene: NA
CDR3aa: CASSSQPGYEQYF
CDR3nt: TGTGCCAGCAGCTCCCAGCCAGGGTACGAGCAGTACTTC

j_gene: TRBJ2-2
abundance: NA
v_gene: TRBV5-4
d_gene: NA
CDR3aa: CASSLTSGFVGELFF
CDR3nt: TGTGCCAGCAGCTTAACGTCAGGGTTTGTCGGGGAGCTGTTTTTT

j_gene: TRBJ1-1
abundance: few
v_gene: TRBV4-2
d_gene: NA
CDR3aa: CASSPLTGDTEAFF
CDR3nt: TGTGCCAGCAGCCCTCTGACCGGAGACACTGAAGCTTTCTTT

j_gene: TRBJ2-5
abundance: NA
v_gene: TRBV2
d_gene: TRBD2
CDR3aa: CASSWTSGLGAQETQYF
CDR3nt: TGTGCCAGCAGCTGGACTAGCGGGCTTGGGGCCCAAGAGACCCAGTACTTC

j_gene: TRBJ2-3
abundance: NA
v_gene: TRBV9
d_gene: TRBD2
CDR3aa: CASSAGTSGRVDTQYF
CDR3nt: TGTGCCAGCAGCGCCGGGACTAGCGGGAGAGTTGATACGCAGTATTTT

j_gene: TRBJ2-7
abundance: NA
v_gene: TRBV7-2
d_gene: NA
CDR3aa: CASRSGRDSFYEQYF
CDR3nt: TGTGCCAGCAGAAGCGGCAGGGACTCTTTCTACGAGCAGTACTTC

j_gene: TRBJ1-2
abundance: NA
v_gene: TRBV7-9
d_gene: NA
CDR3aa: CASSSDDGNYGYTF
CDR3nt: TGTGCCAGCAGCTCCGATGACGGGAACTATGGCTACACCTTC

j_gene: TRBJ2-3
abundance: NA
v_gene: TRBV7-2
d_gene: NA
CDR3aa: CASSLSPRNTQYF
CDR3nt: TGTGCCAGCAGCTTGTCCCCCAGGAATACGCAGTATTTT

j_gene: TRBJ1-6
abundance: few
v_gene: TRBV19
d_gene: NA
CDR3aa: CASSIAGLGGSPLHF
CDR3nt: TGTGCCAGTAGTATCGCGGGACTGGGGGGTTCACCCCTCCACTTT

j_gene: TRBJ1-1
abundance: NA
v_gene: TRBV29-1
d_gene: NA
CDR3aa: CSVEVMNTEAFF
CDR3nt: TGCAGCGTTGAAGTTATGAACACTGAAGCTTTCTTT

j_gene: TRBJ2-1
abundance: NA
v_gene: TRBV10-3
d_gene: TRBD2
CDR3aa: CAIRPSGRPSMAFF
CDR3nt: TGTGCCATCAGACCTAGCGGGAGACCGTCAATGGCGTTCTTC

j_gene: TRBJ2-1
abundance: NA
v_gene: TRBV5-5
d_gene: NA
CDR3aa: CASSLRDNYNEQFF
CDR3nt: TGTGCCAGCAGCTTGAGGGACAACTACAATGAGCAGTTCTTC

j_gene: TRBJ2-7
abundance: NA
v_gene: TRBV27
d_gene: NA
CDR3aa: CASSQRGLPNSYEQYF
CDR3nt: TGTGCCAGCAGCCAAAGGGGACTCCCTAACTCCTACGAGCAGTACTTC

j_gene: TRBJ2-1
abundance: NA
v_gene: TRBV3-1/TRBV3-2
d_gene: TRBD1
CDR3aa: CASSQEAGGRLHEQFF
CDR3nt: TGTGCCAGCAGCCAAGAGGCAGGGGGCCGTTTGCATGAGCAGTTCTTC

j_gene: TRBJ1-5
abundance: few
v_gene: TRBV4-1
d_gene: TRBD1
CDR3aa: CASSQGQGLNQPQHF
CDR3nt: TGCGCCAGCAGCCAGGGACAGGGATTGAATCAGCCCCAGCATTTT

j_gene: TRBJ1-1
abundance: once
v_gene: TRBV2
d_gene: TRBD1
CDR3aa: CATKGQENTEAFF
CDR3nt: TGTGCCACCAAGGGACAGGAAAACACTGAAGCTTTCTTT